This T cell receptor beta chain was sequenced for a study of early T cells in non-severe SARS-CoV-2 infection. Study summary: Unsorted whole-blood RNA was sequenced in bulk, leaving chains unpaired.

Unique molecular identifier tags were affixed to discrete cDNA molecules. TCRdb used MiXCR to reprocess the 5' RACE reads, holding one entry per CDR3 protein. This sample has 62,000 or so distinct CDR3 sequences, with roughly 9% found just once. The source is an adult who was a healthcare worker with PCR-confirmed SARS-CoV-2 infection or an uninfected control (not recorded which). The specimen comprised whole blood, sampled at baseline.

CDR3 bases: TGTGCCAGTGCTTTAGGGAGCGAGAGGACAGATACGCAGTATTTT. Protein sequence: CASALGSERTDTQYF. The rearrangement uses TRBV19 and TRBJ2-3; weak D call: TRBD2 (5 bases). The CDR3 spans 15 residues. V lost 8 bases to trimming and J lost 3 bases, with 18 bases between them. Germline assignment: CDR1 LNHDA and CDR2 SQIVND (reference sequence).